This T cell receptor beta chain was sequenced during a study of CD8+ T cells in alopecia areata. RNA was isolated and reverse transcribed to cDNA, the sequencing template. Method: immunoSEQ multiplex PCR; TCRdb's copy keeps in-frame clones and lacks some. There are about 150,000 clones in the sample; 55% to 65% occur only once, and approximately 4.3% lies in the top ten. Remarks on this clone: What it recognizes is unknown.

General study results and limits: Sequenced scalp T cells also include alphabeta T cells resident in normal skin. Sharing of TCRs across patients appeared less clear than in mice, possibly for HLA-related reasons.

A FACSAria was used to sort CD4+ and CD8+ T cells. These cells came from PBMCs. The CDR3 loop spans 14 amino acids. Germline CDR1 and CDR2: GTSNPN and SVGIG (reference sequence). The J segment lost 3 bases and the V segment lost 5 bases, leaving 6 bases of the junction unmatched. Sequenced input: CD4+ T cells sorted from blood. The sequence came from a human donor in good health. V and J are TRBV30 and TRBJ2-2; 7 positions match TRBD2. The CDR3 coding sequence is TGTGCCTGGGAGGGCGGACTAGACACCGGGGAGCTGTTTTTT. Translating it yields CAWEGGLDTGELFF.